The 9 T cell receptor beta chains presented below share a single source sample, sequenced in a study of blood T cells in healthy people across ages. For the second PCR, which ran for 7 to 11 cycles, a sample-barcoded 5' primer and a J-beta primer mix were used. In TCRdb, the 5' RACE reads were re-called with MiXCR into one record per CDR3 protein. The sample lists some 370,000 distinct CDR3 sequences; about 55% were seen once. Material for sequencing was blood. The source is a man in his 60s in good health.

This clonotype showed up just a few times. The rearrangement joins TRBV3-1 to TRBJ2-1; D ambiguous. Trimming took 4 bases from V and 5 from J, leaving 15 bases between them. Germline CDR1 reads LGHDT; CDR2 reads YNNKEL (reference sequence). CDR3 size: 15 residues. The CDR3 nucleotides are TGTGCCAGCAGCCCTATCCTGTCCCCTAACAATGAGCAGTTCTTC. It translates to CASSPILSPNNEQFF.

This clonotype was seen a few times. The chain employs TRBV12-3 or TRBV12-4 and TRBJ1-2; D gene unclear. This CDR3 spans 14 amino acids. Trimming pared 5 bases from V and 0 bases from J, leaving 10 bases between. The CDR3 DNA follows: TGTGCCAGCAGTCGACCTAGGGCTAACTATGGCTACACCTTC. Its protein product is CASSRPRANYGYTF.

On this clonotype: A read error is possible here, since a much larger clone lies one base away. The rearrangement joins TRBV20-1 to TRBJ2-3; the match to TRBD2 covers 10 bases. Germline assignment: CDR1 DFQATT and CDR2 SNEGSKA (reference sequence). J gave up 8 bases and V 7 bases, and 9 bases lay outside the gene matches. The CDR3 is 13 amino acids. The CDR3 DNA is TGCAGTGAAGGACGAGCGGGAGGGGGTACGCAGTATTTT. Translating gives CSEGRAGGGTQYF.

This clonotype was seen a few times. The chain combines TRBV6-1 with TRBJ2-1, with TRBD1 as a possible D gene (5 bases). The V end was cut by 3 bases, the J end by 12 bases, with 12 bases between. Germline V CDR1 and CDR2: MNHNS, SASEGT. The CDR3 is made up of 12 amino acids. The CDR3 is CASSEGLPGQFF. CDR3 nucleotide sequence: TGTGCCAGCAGTGAGGGGCTCCCAGGGCAGTTCTTC.

The rearrangement uses TRBV10-1 and TRBJ2-7; TRBD2 agrees at 8 bases. After removal of 0 bases from V and 5 bases from J, the junction contained 3 bases not matched to a gene. The germline V gene encodes CDR1 WNHNN and CDR2 SYGVQD (reference sequence). CDR3 length: 14 residues. The CDR3 here is CASSESSGGDEQYF. The CDR3 bases are TGCGCCAGCAGTGAGTCGAGCGGGGGCGACGAGCAGTACTTC.

The chain links TRBV4-2 to TRBJ2-3, with TRBD2 matching over 9 bases. J was trimmed by 8 bases and V by 0 bases; bases with no gene match: 6. This CDR3 is built from 15 residues. Germline V lookup: CDR1 LGHNA, CDR2 YNFKEQ. The CDR3 sequence is CASSQDAGTSRTQYF. CDR3 sequence (DNA): TGTGCCAGCAGCCAAGATGCCGGGACTAGCCGTACGCAGTATTTT.

The genes are TRBV20-1 and TRBJ2-7; no definite D call. Germline V gives CDR1 DFQATT, CDR2 SNEGSKA (reference sequence). With 0 bases removed from V and 2 bases from J, the gap between germline ends came to 14 bases. The CDR3 has 15 amino acids. CDR3 region: CSARDLRTAPYEQYF. The CDR3 DNA reads TGCAGTGCTAGAGATCTCCGGACCGCCCCCTACGAGCAGTACTTC.

The V and J genes are TRBV7-6 and TRBJ1-4; no clear D. Trimming pared 5 bases from V and 0 bases from J, leaving 10 bases between. The germline CDR1 and CDR2 sequences are SGHVS and FNYEAQ. This CDR3 comprises 15 residues. The CDR3 loop is CASSLGRATNEKLFF. As DNA, the CDR3 is TGTGCCAGCAGCCTAGGTCGGGCAACTAATGAAAAACTGTTTTTT.

This clonotype was seen many times. The chain employs TRBV5-1 and TRBJ2-3; perhaps D is TRBD1 or TRBD2 (5 bases each). The V end was cut by 0 bases, the J end by 2 bases, with 13 bases between. CDR1 is SGHRS and CDR2 is YFSETQ in the germline V gene. This CDR3 contains 16 residues. CDR3 residues: CASSLGDGRLTDTQYF. CDR3 sequence (DNA): TGCGCCAGCAGCTTGGGGGACGGACGTCTCACAGATACGCAGTATTTT. Full variable domain (missing parts from reference TRBV5-1 and TRBJ2-3): KAGVTQTPRYLIKTRGQQVTLSCSPISGHRSVSWYQQTPGQGLQFLFEYFSETQRNKGNFPGRFSGRQFSNSRSEMNVSTLELGDSALYLCASSLGDGRLTDTQYFGPGTRLTVL.